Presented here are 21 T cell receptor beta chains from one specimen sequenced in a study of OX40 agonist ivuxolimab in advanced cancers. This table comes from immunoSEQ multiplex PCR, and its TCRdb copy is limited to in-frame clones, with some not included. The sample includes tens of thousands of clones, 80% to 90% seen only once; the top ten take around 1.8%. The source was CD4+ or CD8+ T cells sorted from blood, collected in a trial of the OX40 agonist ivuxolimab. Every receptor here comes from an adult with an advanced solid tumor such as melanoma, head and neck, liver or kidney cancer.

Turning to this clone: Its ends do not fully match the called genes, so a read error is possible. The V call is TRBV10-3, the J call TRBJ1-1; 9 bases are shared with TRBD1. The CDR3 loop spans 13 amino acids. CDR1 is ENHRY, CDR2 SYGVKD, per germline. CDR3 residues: CAISLDRGAEAFF. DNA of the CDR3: TGTGCCATCAGCCTCGACAGGGGGGCTGAGGCTTTCTTT.

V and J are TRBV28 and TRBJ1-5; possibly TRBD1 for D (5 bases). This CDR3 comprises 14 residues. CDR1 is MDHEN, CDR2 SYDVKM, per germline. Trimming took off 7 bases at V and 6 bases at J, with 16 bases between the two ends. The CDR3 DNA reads TGTGCCAGCACTAAGACAGATTTGGGTCAGCCCCAGCATTTT. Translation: CASTKTDLGQPQHF.

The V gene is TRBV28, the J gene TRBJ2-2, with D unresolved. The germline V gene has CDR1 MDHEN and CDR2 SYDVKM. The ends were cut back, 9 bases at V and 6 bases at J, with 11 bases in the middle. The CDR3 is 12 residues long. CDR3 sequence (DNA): TGTGCCAGTACAGAGTTCCCCGGGGAGCTGTTTTTT. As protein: CASTEFPGELFF.

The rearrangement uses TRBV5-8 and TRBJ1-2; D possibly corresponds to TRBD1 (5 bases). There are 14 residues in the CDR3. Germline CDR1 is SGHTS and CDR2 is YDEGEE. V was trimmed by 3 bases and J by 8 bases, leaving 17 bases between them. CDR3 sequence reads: CASSYPRDVWGYTF. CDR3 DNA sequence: TGTGCCAGCAGCTACCCCCGGGACGTTTGGGGCTACACCTTC.

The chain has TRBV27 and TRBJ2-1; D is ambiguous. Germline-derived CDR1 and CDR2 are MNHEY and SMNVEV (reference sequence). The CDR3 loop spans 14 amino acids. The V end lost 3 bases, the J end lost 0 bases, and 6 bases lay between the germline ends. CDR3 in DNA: TGTGCCAGCAGTTTTACAAGCTCCTACAATGAGCAGTTCTTC. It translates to CASSFTSSYNEQFF.

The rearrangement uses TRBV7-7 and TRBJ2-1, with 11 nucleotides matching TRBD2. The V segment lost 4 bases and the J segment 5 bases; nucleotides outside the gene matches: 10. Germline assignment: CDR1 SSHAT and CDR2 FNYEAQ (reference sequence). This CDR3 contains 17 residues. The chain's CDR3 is CASSWGGGSGRDNEQFF. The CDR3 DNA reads TGTGCCAGCAGCTGGGGGGGCGGTAGCGGGAGGGACAATGAGCAGTTCTTC.

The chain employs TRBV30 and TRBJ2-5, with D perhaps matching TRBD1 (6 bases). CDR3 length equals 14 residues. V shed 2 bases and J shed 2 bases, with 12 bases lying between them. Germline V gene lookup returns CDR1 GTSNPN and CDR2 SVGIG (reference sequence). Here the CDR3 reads CAWSHKTGQETQYF. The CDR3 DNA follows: TGTGCCTGGAGTCACAAGACAGGACAAGAGACCCAGTACTTC.

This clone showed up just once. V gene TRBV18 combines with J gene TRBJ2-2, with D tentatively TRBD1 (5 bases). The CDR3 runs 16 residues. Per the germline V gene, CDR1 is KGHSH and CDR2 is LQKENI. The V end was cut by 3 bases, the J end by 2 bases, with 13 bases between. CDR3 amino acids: CASSPQGRENTGELFF. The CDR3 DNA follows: TGTGCCAGCTCACCGCAGGGCAGGGAAAACACCGGGGAGCTGTTTTTT.

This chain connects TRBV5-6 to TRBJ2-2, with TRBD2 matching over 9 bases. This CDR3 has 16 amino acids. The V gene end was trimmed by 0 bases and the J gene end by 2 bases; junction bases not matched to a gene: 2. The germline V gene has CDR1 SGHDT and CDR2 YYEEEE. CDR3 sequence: CASSLELAGNTGELFF. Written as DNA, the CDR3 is TGTGCCAGCAGCTTGGAACTAGCGGGTAACACCGGGGAGCTGTTTTTT.

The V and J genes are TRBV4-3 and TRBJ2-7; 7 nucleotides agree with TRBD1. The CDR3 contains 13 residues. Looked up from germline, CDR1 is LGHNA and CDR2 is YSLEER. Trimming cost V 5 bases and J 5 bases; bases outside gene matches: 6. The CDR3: CASSIDRVHEQYF. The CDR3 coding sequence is TGCGCCAGCAGCATCGACAGGGTCCACGAGCAGTACTTC.

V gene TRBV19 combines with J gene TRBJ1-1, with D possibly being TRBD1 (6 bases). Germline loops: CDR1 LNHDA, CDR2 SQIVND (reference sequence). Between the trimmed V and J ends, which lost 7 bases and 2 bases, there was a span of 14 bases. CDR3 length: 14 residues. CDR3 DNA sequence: TGTGCCAGTACCCTGGAGGGGGTAAACACTGAAGCTTTCTTT. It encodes CASTLEGVNTEAFF. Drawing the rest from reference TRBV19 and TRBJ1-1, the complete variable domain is DGGITQSPKYLFRKEGQNVTLSCEQNLNHDAMYWYRQDPGQGLRLIYYSQIVNDFQKGDIAEGYSVSREKKESFPLTVTSAQKNPTAFYLCASTLEGVNTEAFFGQGTRLTVV.

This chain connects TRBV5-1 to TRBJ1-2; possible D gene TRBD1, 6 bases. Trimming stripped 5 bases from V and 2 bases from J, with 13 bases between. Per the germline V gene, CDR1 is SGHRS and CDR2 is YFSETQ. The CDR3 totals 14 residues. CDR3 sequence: CASRSRQENYGYTF. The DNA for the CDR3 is TGCGCCAGCAGGTCTAGACAGGAAAACTATGGCTACACCTTC.

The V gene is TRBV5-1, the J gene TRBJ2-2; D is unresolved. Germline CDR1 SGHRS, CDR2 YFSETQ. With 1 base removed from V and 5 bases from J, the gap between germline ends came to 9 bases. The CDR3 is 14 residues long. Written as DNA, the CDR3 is TGCGCCAGCAGCTTGAACCCTACGACCGGGGAGCTGTTTTTT. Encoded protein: CASSLNPTTGELFF.

CDR3 protein: CASRQGPNYEQYV. CDR3 bases: TGCGCCAGTAGACAGGGGCCTAACTACGAGCAGTACGTC. The rearrangement joins TRBV10-2 to TRBJ2-7; 8 nucleotides agree with TRBD1. The germline gives CDR1 WSHSY, CDR2 SAAADI. CDR3 length equals 13 residues. Trimming cost V 9 bases and J 3 bases; bases outside gene matches: 7.

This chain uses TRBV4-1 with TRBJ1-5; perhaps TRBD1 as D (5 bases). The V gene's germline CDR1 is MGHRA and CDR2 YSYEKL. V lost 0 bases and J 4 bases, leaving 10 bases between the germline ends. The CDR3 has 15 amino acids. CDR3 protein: CASSQDFQGNQPQHF. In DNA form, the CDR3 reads TGCGCCAGCAGCCAAGACTTCCAGGGAAATCAGCCCCAGCATTTT.

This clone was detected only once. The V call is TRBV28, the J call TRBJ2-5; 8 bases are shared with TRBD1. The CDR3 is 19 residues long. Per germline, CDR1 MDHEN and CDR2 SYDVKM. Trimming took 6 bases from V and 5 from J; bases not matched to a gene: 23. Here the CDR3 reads CASSPAGTGLKGGRETQYF. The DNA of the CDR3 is TGTGCCAGCAGCCCGGCCGGGACAGGACTCAAGGGCGGGCGGGAGACCCAGTACTTC.

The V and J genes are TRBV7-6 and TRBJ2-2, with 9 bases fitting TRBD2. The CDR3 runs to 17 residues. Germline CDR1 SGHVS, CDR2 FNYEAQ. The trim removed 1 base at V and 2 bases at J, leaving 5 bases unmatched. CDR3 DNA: TGTGCCAGCAGCTTAGAGCTAGCGGGGACAAACACCGGGGAGCTGTTTTTT. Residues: CASSLELAGTNTGELFF.

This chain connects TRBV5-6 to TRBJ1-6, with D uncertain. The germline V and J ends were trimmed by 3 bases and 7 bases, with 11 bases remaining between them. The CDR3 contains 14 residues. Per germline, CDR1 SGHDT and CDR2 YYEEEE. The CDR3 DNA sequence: TGTGCCAGCAGCTCCCTGGGGAGAAATTCACCCCTCCACTTT. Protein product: CASSSLGRNSPLHF.

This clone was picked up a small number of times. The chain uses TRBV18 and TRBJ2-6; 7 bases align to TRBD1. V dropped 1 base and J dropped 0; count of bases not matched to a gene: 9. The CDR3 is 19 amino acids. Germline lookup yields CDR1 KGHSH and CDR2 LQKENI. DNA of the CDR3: TGTGCCAGCTCACCACTGACAGGGAAGAGGTCCTCTGGGGCCAACGTCCTGACTTTC. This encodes CASSPLTGKRSSGANVLTF.

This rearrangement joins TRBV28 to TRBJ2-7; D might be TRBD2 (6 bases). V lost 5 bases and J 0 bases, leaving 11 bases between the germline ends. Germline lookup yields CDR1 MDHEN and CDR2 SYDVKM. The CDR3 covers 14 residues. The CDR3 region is CASSLRAGSYEQYF. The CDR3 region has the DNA TGTGCCAGCAGTCTACGAGCGGGCTCCTACGAGCAGTACTTC.

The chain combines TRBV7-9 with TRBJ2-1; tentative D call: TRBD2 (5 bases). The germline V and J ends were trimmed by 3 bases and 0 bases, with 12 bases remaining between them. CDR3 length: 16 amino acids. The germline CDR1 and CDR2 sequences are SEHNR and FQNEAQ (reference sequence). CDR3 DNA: TGTGCCAGCAGCTTGGACTCCCGGAGCTCCTACAATGAGCAGTTCTTC. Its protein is CASSLDSRSSYNEQFF.